This TCR beta chain was sequenced in a study of blood T cell repertoires in COVID-19. About the study: PBMCs, B-cell-depleted T cells, or T cells provided the cDNA or gDNA that made up the material.

Some clones are missing from TCRdb's copy, which holds only in-frame ones; the method was immunoSEQ multiplex PCR. The sample holds more than 60,000 clones; around nine tenths are singletons and the top ten take less than 9%. Germline CDR1 reads LGHDT; CDR2 reads YNNKEL (reference sequence). V lost 2 bases to trimming and J lost 8 bases; unmatched junction nucleotides: 17. The length of the CDR3 is 17 residues. This TCR derives from a human donor in a cohort sampled during active COVID-19. Sequencing was performed on peripheral blood. The chain couples TRBV3-1 (or the pseudogene TRBV3-2) to TRBJ1-2; TRBD1 agrees at 7 bases. The CDR3 loop reads CASSQLARNRQGQGYTF. The CDR3, as DNA: TGTGCCAGCAGCCAATTGGCCAGAAACCGACAGGGACAAGGCTACACCTTC.